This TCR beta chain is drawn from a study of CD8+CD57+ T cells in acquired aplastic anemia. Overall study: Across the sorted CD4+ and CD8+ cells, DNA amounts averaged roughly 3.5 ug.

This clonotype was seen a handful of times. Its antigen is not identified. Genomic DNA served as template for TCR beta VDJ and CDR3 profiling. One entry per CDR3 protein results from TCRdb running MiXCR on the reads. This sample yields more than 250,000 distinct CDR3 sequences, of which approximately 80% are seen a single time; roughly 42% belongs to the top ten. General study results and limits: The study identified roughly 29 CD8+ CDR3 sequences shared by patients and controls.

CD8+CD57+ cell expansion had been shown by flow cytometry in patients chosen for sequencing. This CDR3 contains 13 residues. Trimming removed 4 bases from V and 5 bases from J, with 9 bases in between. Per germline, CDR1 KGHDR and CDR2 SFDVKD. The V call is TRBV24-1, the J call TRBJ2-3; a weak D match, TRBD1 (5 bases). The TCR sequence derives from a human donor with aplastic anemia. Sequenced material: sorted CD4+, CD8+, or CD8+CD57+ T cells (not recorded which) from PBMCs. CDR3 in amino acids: CATSDGHRDTQYF. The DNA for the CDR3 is TGTGCCACCAGTGACGGACACCGAGATACGCAGTATTTT.